This section outlines one T cell receptor beta chain sequence together with its context. These data come from a study of cytomegalovirus exposure and HLA in healthy donors. In the study overall: Researchers previously reported finding more than 100 million unique TCR beta sequences from about 200 million T cells. Early released data had tens of millions of unique TCRs, all coming from HLA-typed donors.

CDR3 length: 15 amino acids. V was pared by 0 bases and J by 0 bases, with 1 base of the junction left unmatched. From germline, CDR1 is MGHRA and CDR2 YSYEKL. Both 60 Vbeta primers and 13 Jbeta primers went into the PCR. The assay was immunoSEQ multiplex PCR, and TCRdb's table has in-frame clones only and misses some. Of about 130,000 clones in the sample, roughly 76% were seen once. This sequence originates from a woman in her sixties in good health and CMV-seropositive. Material: PBMCs. The chain joins TRBV4-1 to TRBJ1-2, with 7 bases that match TRBD1. CDR3 DNA: TGCGCCAGCAGCCAAGACAGGGGGGCTAACTATGGCTACACCTTC. Translating gives CASSQDRGANYGYTF.